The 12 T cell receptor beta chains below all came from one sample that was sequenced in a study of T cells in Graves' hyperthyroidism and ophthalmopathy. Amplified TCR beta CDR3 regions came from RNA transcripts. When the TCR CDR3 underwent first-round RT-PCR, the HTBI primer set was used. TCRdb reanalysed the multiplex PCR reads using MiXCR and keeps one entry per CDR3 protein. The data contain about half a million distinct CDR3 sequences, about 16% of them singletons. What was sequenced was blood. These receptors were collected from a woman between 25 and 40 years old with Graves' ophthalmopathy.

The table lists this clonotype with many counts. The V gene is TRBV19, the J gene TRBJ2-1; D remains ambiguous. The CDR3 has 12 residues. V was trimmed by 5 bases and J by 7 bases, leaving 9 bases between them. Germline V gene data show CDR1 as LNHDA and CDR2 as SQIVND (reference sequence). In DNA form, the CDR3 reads TGTGCCAGTAGTTACAGAGCTAATGAGCAGTTCTTC. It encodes CASSYRANEQFF.

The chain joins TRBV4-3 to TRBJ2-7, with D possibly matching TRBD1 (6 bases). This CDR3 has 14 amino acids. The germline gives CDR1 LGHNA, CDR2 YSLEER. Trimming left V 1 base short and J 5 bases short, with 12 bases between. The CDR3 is CASSQGRNRDEQYF. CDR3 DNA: TGCGCCAGCAGCCAAGGTCGAAACAGGGACGAGCAGTACTTC.

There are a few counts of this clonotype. The CDR3 spells CASRYLAGVGYEQYF. The CDR3 DNA follows: TGTGCCAGCAGATATCTAGCGGGAGTAGGATACGAGCAGTACTTC. The chain has TRBV6-1 and TRBJ2-7; 10 bases map to TRBD2. Germline V lookup: CDR1 MNHNS, CDR2 SASEGT. The junction had 9 bases not matched to a gene; V was cut back by 6 bases and J by 4 bases. The CDR3 loop spans 15 amino acids.

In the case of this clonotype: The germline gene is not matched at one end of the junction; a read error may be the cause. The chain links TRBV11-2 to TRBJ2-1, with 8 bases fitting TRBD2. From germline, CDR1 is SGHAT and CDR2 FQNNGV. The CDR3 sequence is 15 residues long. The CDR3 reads CACSFGLAGANEQFF. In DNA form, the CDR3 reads TGTGCCTGCAGCTTCGGCCTAGCGGGCGCCAATGAGCAGTTCTTC.

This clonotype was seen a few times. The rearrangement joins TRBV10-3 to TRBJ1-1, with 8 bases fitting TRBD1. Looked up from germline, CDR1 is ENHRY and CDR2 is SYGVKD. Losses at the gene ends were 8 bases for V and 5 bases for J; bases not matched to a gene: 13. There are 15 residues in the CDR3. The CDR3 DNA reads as TGTGCCATCGCGCCGGGGACAGGTGCACCTACTGAAGCTTTCTTT. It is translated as CAIAPGTGAPTEAFF.

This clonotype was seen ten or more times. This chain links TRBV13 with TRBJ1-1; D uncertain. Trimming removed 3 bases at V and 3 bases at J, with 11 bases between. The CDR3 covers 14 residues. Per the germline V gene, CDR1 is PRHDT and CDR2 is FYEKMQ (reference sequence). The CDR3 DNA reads TGTGCCAGCAGCTTCGAGCGCGGGGACACTGAAGCTTTCTTT. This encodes CASSFERGDTEAFF. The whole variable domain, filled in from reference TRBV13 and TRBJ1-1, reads AAGVIQSPRHLIKEKRETATLKCYPIPRHDTVYWYQQGPGQDPQFLISFYEKMQSDKGSIPDRFSAQQFSDYHSELNMSSLELGDSALYFCASSFERGDTEAFFGQGTRLTVV.

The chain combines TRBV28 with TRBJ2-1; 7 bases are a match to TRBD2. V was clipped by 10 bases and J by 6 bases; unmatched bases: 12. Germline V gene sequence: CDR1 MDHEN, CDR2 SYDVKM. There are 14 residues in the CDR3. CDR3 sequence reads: CATRSAGEGNEQFF. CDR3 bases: TGTGCCACTCGTTCGGCGGGGGAGGGCAATGAGCAGTTCTTC.

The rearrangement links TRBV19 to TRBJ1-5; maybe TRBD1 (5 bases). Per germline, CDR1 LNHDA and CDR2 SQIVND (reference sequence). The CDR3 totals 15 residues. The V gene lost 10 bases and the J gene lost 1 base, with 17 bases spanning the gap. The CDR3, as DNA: TGTGCCACCCGTTTGGGGCCGTTGAGCAATCAGCCCCAGCATTTT. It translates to CATRLGPLSNQPQHF.

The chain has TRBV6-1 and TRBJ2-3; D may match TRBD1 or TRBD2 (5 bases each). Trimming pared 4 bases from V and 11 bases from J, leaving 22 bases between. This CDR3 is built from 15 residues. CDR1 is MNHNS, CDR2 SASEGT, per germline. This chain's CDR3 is CASSGGPSGMIGQYF. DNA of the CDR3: TGTGCCAGCAGTGGGGGCCCCTCCGGGATGATTGGGCAGTATTTT.

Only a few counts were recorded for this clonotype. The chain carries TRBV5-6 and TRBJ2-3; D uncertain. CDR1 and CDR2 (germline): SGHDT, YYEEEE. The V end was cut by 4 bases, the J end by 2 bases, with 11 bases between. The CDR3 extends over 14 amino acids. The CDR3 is CASSRVTSTDTQYF. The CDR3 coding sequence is TGTGCCAGCAGCCGAGTGACCTCCACAGATACGCAGTATTTT.

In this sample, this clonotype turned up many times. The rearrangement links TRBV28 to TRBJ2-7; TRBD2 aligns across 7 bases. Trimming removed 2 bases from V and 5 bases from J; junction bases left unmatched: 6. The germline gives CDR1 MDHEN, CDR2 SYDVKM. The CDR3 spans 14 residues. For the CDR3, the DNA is TGTGCCAGCAGTTTAAGGCGGGAGAGGGACGAGCAGTACTTC. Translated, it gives CASSLRRERDEQYF.

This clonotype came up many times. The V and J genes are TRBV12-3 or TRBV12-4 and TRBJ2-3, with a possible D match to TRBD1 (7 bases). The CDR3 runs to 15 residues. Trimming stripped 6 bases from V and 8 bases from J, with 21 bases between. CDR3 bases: TGTGCCAGCAGCCCACCGACAGGGTCCGGGGGTACGCAGTATTTT. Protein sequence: CASSPPTGSGGTQYF.